A selection of T cell receptor beta chains follows, all from one sample in a study of T cell responses to AZD1222 COVID-19 vaccine. The repertoire was sequenced with immunoSEQ multiplex PCR; TCRdb's copy has only in-frame clones and lacks some. The sample shows about 110,000 clones, roughly 90% of them seen only once. The sequenced sample was peripheral blood, obtained on day 0 of AZD1222 vaccination. All receptors derive from an adult in good health. The CDR3 runs from the conserved cysteine through the conserved F or W. A D gene is named only where the DNA matches it firmly. Clone sizes are given selectively: once, few, many, or a class where the clone is expanded.

clone_size: NA
v_call: TRBV14
d_call: NA
j_call: TRBJ2-2
cdr3_nt: TGTGCCAGCAGCCAAGAGGGGAACATGGGGACCGGGGAGCTGTTTTTT
cdr3_aa: CASSQEGNMGTGELFF

clone_size: NA
v_call: TRBV19
d_call: NA
j_call: TRBJ1-5
cdr3_nt: TGTGCCAGTAGTCCACCCCCAGCCCTGGGATACAATCAGCCCCAGCATTTT
cdr3_aa: CASSPPPALGYNQPQHF

clone_size: NA
v_call: TRBV10-3
d_call: NA
j_call: TRBJ2-5
cdr3_nt: TGTGCCACTCTTGCGGGGTCGACGGAGACCCAGTACTTC
cdr3_aa: CATLAGSTETQYF

clone_size: NA
v_call: TRBV7-9
d_call: TRBD2
j_call: TRBJ2-1
cdr3_nt: TGTGCCAGCAGCACGCTAGCGGCCTCCTACAATGAGCAGTTCTTC
cdr3_aa: CASSTLAASYNEQFF

clone_size: once
v_call: TRBV7-2
d_call: NA
j_call: TRBJ1-4
cdr3_nt: TGTGCCAGCAGCTTAAATACAGGAGGAAGTCAGTTTTTT
cdr3_aa: CASSLNTGGSQFF

clone_size: NA
v_call: TRBV18
d_call: NA
j_call: TRBJ2-3
cdr3_nt: TGTGCCAGTTCCAGGATTGATACGCAGTATTTT
cdr3_aa: CASSRIDTQYF

clone_size: once
v_call: TRBV11-2
d_call: NA
j_call: TRBJ2-7
cdr3_nt: TGTGCCAGCAGCTTTAGCCCTGAGCAGTACTTC
cdr3_aa: CASSFSPEQYF

clone_size: NA
v_call: TRBV5-1
d_call: NA
j_call: TRBJ2-7
cdr3_nt: TGCGCCAGCAGCTCAGGGACCGGGGCCTACGAGCAGTACTTC
cdr3_aa: CASSSGTGAYEQYF

clone_size: NA
v_call: TRBV5-1
d_call: NA
j_call: TRBJ1-5
cdr3_nt: TGCGCCAGCAGCTTGTACGGGGGCAATCAGCCCCAGCATTTT
cdr3_aa: CASSLYGGNQPQHF

clone_size: NA
v_call: TRBV4-1
d_call: TRBD2
j_call: TRBJ2-1
cdr3_nt: TGCGCCAGCAGCCAAGCGGGACTAGCGCTGAAAAATGAGCAGTTCTTC
cdr3_aa: CASSQAGLALKNEQFF